This passage covers 18 T cell receptor beta chains from one sample sequenced in a study of T-cell memory formation after mild COVID-19. TCRdb re-derived calls from the 5' RACE reads in MiXCR, one entry per CDR3 protein. The sample holds some 130,000 distinct CDR3 sequences, roughly 6.2% seen once. Sequenced: PBMCs or a T cell subset sorted from them (not recorded which). These TCRs come from an adult woman who had mild COVID-19 (a few samples of this study predate the infection). Cell type and time point are not known.

This clonotype was detected only a few times. This may stem from a read error, because a much larger clone lies one nucleotide away. The chain employs TRBV7-6 and TRBJ2-1; 8 nucleotides agree with TRBD2. Germline V gene sequence: CDR1 SGHVS, CDR2 FNYEAQ. The V gene end was trimmed by 0 bases and the J gene end by 7 bases; junction bases not matched to a gene: 5. This CDR3 has 15 amino acids. CDR3 nucleotides: TGTGCCAGCAGCTTAGCAGCGGGGGAGCTTAATGAGCAGTTCTTC. It yields the protein CASSLAAGELNEQFF.

This chain uses TRBV25-1 with TRBJ2-1, with a tentative D call TRBD2 (7 bases). Germline CDR1 is MGHDK and CDR2 is SYGVNS. The ends were cut back, 2 bases at V and 5 bases at J, with 13 bases in the middle. CDR3 length equals 15 residues. This CDR3 reads CASSERGDKNNEQFF. The CDR3, as DNA: TGTGCCAGCAGTGAACGGGGGGACAAAAACAATGAGCAGTTCTTC.

This clonotype was picked up a small number of times. This rearrangement joins TRBV12-3 or TRBV12-4 to TRBJ2-1; D is possibly TRBD2 (5 bases). There are 15 residues in the CDR3. Trimming left V 2 bases short and J 2 bases short, with 10 bases between. Here the CDR3 DNA reads TGTGCCAGCAGTTTACGCGGAGCGGCCTACAATGAGCAGTTCTTC. Protein: CASSLRGAAYNEQFF.

This chain connects TRBV5-1 to TRBJ2-7, with TRBD2 matching over 11 bases. Trimming removed 1 base from V and 1 base from J; junction bases left unmatched: 4. The CDR3 contains 16 residues. Germline lookup yields CDR1 SGHRS and CDR2 YFSETQ. The CDR3 sequence: CASSLSTSGISYEQYF. The CDR3 DNA reads TGCGCCAGCAGCTTGTCGACTAGCGGGATTTCCTACGAGCAGTACTTC.

The V call is TRBV5-5, the J call TRBJ2-1; D unresolved. CDR1 is SGHKS and CDR2 is YYEKEE in the germline V gene (reference sequence). The V gene lost 1 base and the J gene lost 6 bases, with 8 bases spanning the gap. The CDR3 loop spans 13 amino acids. The CDR3 nucleotides are TGTGCCAGCAGCTTGTCCTGGATCAATGAGCAGTTCTTC. This translates into CASSLSWINEQFF.

The V gene is TRBV2, the J gene TRBJ2-2; no clear D gene. The CDR3 is 14 amino acids. V shed 4 bases and J shed 1 base, with 7 bases lying between them. Germline assignment: CDR1 SNHLY and CDR2 FYNNEI. CDR3 DNA sequence: TGTGCCAGCAGTGTACAGAGGAACACCGGGGAGCTGTTTTTT. This translates into CASSVQRNTGELFF.

This clonotype was found many times. V is TRBV20-1 and J is TRBJ2-7, with 12 bases matching TRBD2. CDR1 DFQATT and CDR2 SNEGSKA come from the germline V gene (reference sequence). The CDR3 has 13 residues. Trimming took 6 bases from V and 6 from J; bases not matched to a gene: 6. The CDR3 nucleotides read TGCAGTGCATCTAGCGGGAGGGTATCCGAGCAGTACTTC. Its protein product is CSASSGRVSEQYF.

V is TRBV30 and J is TRBJ1-3; no clear D gene. Trimming cost V 0 bases and J 2 bases, with 11 bases left between them. The germline CDR1 and CDR2 sequences are GTSNPN and SVGIG (reference sequence). The CDR3 runs to 15 residues. The CDR3 DNA is TGTGCCTGGAGTGTAAGAGGGAATCCTGGAAACACCATATATTTT. It yields the protein CAWSVRGNPGNTIYF.

This clonotype has just a few counts. V usage is TRBV3-1 and J usage is TRBJ2-7; 7 nucleotides align to TRBD1. There are 15 residues in the CDR3. Germline-derived CDR1 and CDR2 are LGHDT and YNNKEL (reference sequence). The V gene end was trimmed by 4 bases and the J gene end by 3 bases; junction bases not matched to a gene: 9. In DNA, the CDR3 is TGTGCCAGCAGCCTCGGGACAGCCGAATTCTACGAGCAGTACTTC. The encoded protein is CASSLGTAEFYEQYF.

V usage is TRBV14 and J usage is TRBJ2-3; D gene unclear. Germline CDR1 is SGHDN and CDR2 is FVKESK. This CDR3 contains 13 residues. Between the trimmed V and J ends, which lost 0 bases and 4 bases, there was a span of 5 bases. Written as DNA, the CDR3 is TGTGCCAGCAGCCAAGATTTAGCAGATACGCAGTATTTT. Encoded protein: CASSQDLADTQYF.

This clonotype was observed a handful of times. The chain carries TRBV7-2 and TRBJ1-6; D uncertain. V was clipped by 1 base and J by 3 bases, with 10 bases between them. Germline V lookup: CDR1 SGHTA, CDR2 FQGNSA. The CDR3 extends over 16 amino acids. CDR3 region: CASSLGTVGYNSPLHF. CDR3 nucleotide sequence: TGTGCCAGCAGCTTAGGCACGGTCGGCTATAATTCACCCCTCCACTTT.

This clonotype was observed a few times. The chain combines TRBV3-1 with TRBJ1-3; 9 positions agree with TRBD1. The length of the CDR3 is 17 residues. Trimming cost V 1 base and J 9 bases; bases outside gene matches: 13. Germline CDR1 reads LGHDT; CDR2 reads YNNKEL (reference sequence). CDR3 sequence reads: CASSQGGQGTSLATIYF. As DNA, the CDR3 is TGTGCCAGCAGCCAAGGGGGACAGGGCACATCCTTGGCCACCATATATTTT. The variable domain in full, completed from reference TRBV3-1 and TRBJ1-3, reads DTAVSQTPKYLVTQMGNDKSIKCEQNLGHDTMYWYKQDSKKFLKIMFSYNNKELIINETVPNRFSPKSPDKAHLNLHINSLELGDSAVYFCASSQGGQGTSLATIYFGEGSWLTVV.

As concerns this clonotype: One end of the junction is discordant with germline, which a read error may explain. The V and J genes are TRBV7-9 and TRBJ2-1; possible D gene TRBD2, 6 bases. Germline V gene data show CDR1 as SEHNR and CDR2 as FQNEAQ (reference sequence). The CDR3 spans 16 residues. The CDR3 DNA is TGTGCCAGCAGCTTACTCCCCGTAGCGGCGGGCGGATTTACGCTCTTC. Protein product: CASSLLPVAAGGFTLF.

The V call is TRBV7-8, the J call TRBJ2-1; 7 nucleotides agree with TRBD1. The CDR3 length is 15 residues. The ends lost 5 bases at V and 6 bases at J; junction bases unmatched: 10. CDR1 and CDR2 (germline): SGHVS, FQNEAQ. CDR3 bases: TGTGCCAGCAGCCCCCGGGACAGCGCTCGCAATGAGCAGTTCTTC. Its translation is CASSPRDSARNEQFF.

This clonotype was counted between two and nine times. The J gene is TRBJ2-1, the V gene TRBV9; D unresolved. CDR3 length: 15 amino acids. Trimming cost V 0 bases and J 0 bases, with 7 bases left between them. Looked up from germline, CDR1 is SGDLS and CDR2 is YYNGEE. CDR3 region: CASSVGLNSYNEQFF. Written as DNA, the CDR3 is TGTGCCAGCAGCGTAGGACTCAACTCCTACAATGAGCAGTTCTTC.

This sequence joins TRBV7-9 and TRBJ2-1; 7 nucleotides match TRBD1. From germline, CDR1 is SEHNR and CDR2 FQNEAQ (reference sequence). With V trimmed by 5 bases and J by 6 bases, 19 bases remained unmatched. CDR3 size: 18 residues. The CDR3 loop is CASSPTGSIPLEGNEQFF. The CDR3 DNA reads TGTGCCAGCAGCCCGACAGGGTCCATACCACTCGAGGGCAATGAGCAGTTCTTC.

This clonotype came up once. This chain uses TRBV2 with TRBJ2-3, with 10 bases that match TRBD1. CDR1 and CDR2 (germline): SNHLY, FYNNEI. V lost 3 bases to trimming and J lost 5 bases; unmatched junction nucleotides: 5. The CDR3 extends over 15 amino acids. The CDR3 nucleotides read TGTGCCAGCAGTGACGGGACAGGGGTAGGAGATACGCAGTATTTT. It specifies CASSDGTGVGDTQYF.

V usage is TRBV25-1 and J usage is TRBJ2-3, with a possible D match to TRBD1 (5 bases). The CDR3 sequence is 16 residues long. Germline CDR1 is MGHDK and CDR2 is SYGVNS. Between the trimmed V and J ends, which lost 8 bases and 1 base, there was a span of 19 bases. CDR3 protein: CASSGPGPRGTDTQYF. CDR3 DNA sequence: TGTGCCAGCTCCGGGCCAGGACCCAGGGGCACAGATACGCAGTATTTT.